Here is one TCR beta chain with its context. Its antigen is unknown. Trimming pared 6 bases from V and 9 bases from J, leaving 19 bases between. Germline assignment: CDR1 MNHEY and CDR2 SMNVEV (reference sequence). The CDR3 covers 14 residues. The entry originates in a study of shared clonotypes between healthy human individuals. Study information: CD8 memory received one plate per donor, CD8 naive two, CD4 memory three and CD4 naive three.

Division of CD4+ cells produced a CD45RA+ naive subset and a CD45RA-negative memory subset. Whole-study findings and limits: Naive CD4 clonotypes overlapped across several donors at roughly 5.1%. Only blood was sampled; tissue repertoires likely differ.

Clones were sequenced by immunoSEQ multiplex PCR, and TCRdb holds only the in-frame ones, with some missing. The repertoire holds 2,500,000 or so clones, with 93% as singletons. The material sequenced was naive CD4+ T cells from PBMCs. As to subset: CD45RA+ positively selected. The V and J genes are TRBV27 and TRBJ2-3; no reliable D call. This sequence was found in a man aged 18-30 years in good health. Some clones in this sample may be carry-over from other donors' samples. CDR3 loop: CASRPNVGPVTQYF. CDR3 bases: TGTGCCAGCAGGCCCAATGTGGGTCCCGTCACGCAGTATTTT.